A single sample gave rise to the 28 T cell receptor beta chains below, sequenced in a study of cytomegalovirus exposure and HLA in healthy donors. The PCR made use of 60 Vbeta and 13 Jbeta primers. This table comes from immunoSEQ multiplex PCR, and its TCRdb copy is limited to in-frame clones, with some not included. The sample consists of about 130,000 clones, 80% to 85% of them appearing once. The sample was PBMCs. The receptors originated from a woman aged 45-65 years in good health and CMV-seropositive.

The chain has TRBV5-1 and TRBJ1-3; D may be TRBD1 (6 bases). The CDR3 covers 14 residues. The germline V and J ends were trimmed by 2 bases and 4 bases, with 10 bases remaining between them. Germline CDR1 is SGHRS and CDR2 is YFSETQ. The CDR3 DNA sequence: TGCGCCAGCAGCTTAGGGGACACCGGAAACACCATATATTTT. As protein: CASSLGDTGNTIYF.

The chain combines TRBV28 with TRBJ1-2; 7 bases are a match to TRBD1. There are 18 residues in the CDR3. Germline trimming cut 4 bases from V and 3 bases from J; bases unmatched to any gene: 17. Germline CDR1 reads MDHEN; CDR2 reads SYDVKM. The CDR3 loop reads CASSSPWGTVWGHYGYTF. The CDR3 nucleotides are TGTGCCAGCAGTTCCCCCTGGGGGACAGTTTGGGGCCACTATGGCTACACCTTC.

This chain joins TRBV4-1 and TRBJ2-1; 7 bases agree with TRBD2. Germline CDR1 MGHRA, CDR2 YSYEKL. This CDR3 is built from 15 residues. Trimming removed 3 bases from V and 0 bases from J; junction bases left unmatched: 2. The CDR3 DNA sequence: TGCGCCAGCAGCCATAGCGGGTCCTCCTACAATGAGCAGTTCTTC. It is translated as CASSHSGSSYNEQFF.

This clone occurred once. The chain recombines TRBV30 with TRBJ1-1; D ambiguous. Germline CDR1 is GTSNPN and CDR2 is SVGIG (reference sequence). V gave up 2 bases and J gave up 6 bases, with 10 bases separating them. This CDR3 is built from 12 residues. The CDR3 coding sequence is TGTGCCTGGAGTTTCTGGGGAGCTGAAGCTTTCTTT. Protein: CAWSFWGAEAFF.

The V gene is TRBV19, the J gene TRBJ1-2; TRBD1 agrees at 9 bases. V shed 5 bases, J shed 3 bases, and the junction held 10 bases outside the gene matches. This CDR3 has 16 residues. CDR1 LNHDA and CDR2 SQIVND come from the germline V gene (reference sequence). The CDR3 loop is CASSLLQGARDYGYTF. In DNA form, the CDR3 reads TGTGCCAGTAGTTTACTACAGGGGGCAAGGGACTATGGCTACACCTTC. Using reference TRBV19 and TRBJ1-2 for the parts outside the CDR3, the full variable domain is DGGITQSPKYLFRKEGQNVTLSCEQNLNHDAMYWYRQDPGQGLRLIYYSQIVNDFQKGDIAEGYSVSREKKESFPLTVTSAQKNPTAFYLCASSLLQGARDYGYTFGSGTRLTVV.

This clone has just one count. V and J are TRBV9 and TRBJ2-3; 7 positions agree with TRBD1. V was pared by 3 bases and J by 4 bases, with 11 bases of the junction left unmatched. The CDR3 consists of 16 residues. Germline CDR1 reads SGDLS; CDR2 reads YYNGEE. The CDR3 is CASSEQGPWQADTQYF. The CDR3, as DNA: TGTGCCAGCAGCGAACAGGGGCCCTGGCAGGCAGATACGCAGTATTTT.

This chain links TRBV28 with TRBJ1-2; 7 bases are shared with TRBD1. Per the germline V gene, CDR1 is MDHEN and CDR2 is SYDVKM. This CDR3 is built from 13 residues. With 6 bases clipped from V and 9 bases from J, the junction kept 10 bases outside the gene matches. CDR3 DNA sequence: TGTGCCAGCAGCCTAACAGGACAGGAGCGCTACACCTTC. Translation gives CASSLTGQERYTF.

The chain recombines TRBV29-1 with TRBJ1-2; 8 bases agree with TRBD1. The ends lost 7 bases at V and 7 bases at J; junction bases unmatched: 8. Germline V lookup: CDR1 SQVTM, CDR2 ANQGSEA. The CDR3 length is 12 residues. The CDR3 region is CSASDRGSGYTF. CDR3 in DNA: TGCAGCGCTTCAGACAGGGGCAGTGGCTACACCTTC.

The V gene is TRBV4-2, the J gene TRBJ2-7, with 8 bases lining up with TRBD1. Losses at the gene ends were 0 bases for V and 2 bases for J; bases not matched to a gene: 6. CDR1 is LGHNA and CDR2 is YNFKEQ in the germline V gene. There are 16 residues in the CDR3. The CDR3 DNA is TGTGCCAGCAGCCAAGATTGGACAGGGATCCCCTACGAGCAGTACTTC. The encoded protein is CASSQDWTGIPYEQYF.

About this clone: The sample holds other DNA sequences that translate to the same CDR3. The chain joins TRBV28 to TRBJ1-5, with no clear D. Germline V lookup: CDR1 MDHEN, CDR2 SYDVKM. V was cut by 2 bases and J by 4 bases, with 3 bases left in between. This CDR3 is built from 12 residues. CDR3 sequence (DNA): TGTGCCAGCAGTTTACTAAATCAGCCCCAGCATTTT. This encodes CASSLLNQPQHF.

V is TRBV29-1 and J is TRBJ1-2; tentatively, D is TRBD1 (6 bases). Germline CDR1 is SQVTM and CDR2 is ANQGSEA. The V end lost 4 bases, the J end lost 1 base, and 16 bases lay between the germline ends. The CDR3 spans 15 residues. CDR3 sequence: CSVGGRGRGNYGYTF. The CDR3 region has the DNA TGCAGCGTTGGGGGCAGGGGACGAGGTAACTATGGCTACACCTTC.

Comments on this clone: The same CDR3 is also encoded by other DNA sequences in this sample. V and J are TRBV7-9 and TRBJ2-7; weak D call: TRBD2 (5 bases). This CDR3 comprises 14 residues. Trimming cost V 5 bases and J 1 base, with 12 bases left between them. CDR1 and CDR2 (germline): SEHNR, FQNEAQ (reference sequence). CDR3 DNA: TGTGCCAGCAGCCCCCCAACGGGGTCCTACGAGCAGTACTTC. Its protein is CASSPPTGSYEQYF.

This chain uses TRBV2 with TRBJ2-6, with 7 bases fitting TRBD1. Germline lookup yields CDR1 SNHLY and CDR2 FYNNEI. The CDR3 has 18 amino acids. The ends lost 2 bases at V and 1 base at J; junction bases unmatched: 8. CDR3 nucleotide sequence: TGTGCCAGCAGTGAATGGGGACAGCCGCTGTCTGGGGCCAACGTCCTGACTTTC. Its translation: CASSEWGQPLSGANVLTF.

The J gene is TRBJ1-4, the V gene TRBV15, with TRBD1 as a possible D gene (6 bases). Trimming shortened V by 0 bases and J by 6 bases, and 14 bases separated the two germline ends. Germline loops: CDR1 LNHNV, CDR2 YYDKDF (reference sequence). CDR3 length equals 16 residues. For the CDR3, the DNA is TGTGCCACCAGCAGAGAAACAGGGAGAGGCGATGAAAAACTGTTTTTT. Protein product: CATSRETGRGDEKLFF.

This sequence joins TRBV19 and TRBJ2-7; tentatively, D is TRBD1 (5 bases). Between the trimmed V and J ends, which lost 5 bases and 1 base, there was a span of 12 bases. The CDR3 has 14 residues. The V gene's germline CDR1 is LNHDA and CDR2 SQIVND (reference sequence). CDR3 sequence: CASSLTEGSYEQYF. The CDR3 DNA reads TGTGCCAGTAGTTTGACAGAAGGTTCCTACGAGCAGTACTTC.

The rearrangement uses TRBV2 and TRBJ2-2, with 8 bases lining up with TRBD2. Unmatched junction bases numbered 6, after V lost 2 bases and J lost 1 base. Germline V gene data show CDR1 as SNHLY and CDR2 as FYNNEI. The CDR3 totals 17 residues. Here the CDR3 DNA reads TGTGCCAGCAGTGAATCGGGGGGGTTTGGGAACACCGGGGAGCTGTTTTTT. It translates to CASSESGGFGNTGELFF.

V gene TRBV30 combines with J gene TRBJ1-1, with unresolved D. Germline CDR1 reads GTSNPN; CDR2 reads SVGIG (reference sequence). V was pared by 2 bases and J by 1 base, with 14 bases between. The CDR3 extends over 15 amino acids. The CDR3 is CAWSNIPEGNTEAFF. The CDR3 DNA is TGTGCCTGGAGTAACATACCGGAGGGGAACACTGAAGCTTTCTTT.

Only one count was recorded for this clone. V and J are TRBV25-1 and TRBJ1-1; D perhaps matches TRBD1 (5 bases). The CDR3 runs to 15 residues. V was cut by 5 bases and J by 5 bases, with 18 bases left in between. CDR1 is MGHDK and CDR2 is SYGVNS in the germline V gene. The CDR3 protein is CASSKGGRVGTEAFF. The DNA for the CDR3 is TGTGCCAGCAGTAAAGGCGGCAGGGTGGGTACTGAAGCTTTCTTT.

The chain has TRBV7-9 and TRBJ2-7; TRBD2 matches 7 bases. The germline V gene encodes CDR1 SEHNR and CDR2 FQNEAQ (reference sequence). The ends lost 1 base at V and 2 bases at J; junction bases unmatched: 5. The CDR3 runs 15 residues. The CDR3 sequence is CASSLGGRAAYEQYF. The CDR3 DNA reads TGTGCCAGCAGCTTAGGGGGGAGGGCAGCCTACGAGCAGTACTTC.

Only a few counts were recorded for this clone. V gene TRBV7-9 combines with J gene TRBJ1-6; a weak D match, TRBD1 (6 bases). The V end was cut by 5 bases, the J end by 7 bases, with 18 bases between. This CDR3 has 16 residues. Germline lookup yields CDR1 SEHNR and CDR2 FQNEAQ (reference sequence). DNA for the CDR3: TGTGCCAGCAGCCACCTTTTAAGGGGACAAAATTCACCCCTCCACTTT. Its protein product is CASSHLLRGQNSPLHF.

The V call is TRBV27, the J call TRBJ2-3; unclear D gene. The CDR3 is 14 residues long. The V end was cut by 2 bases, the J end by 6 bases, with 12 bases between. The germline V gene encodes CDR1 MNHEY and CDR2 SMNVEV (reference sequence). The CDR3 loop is CASSLDSSHDTQYF. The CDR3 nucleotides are TGTGCCAGCAGTTTAGATTCGAGTCATGATACGCAGTATTTT.

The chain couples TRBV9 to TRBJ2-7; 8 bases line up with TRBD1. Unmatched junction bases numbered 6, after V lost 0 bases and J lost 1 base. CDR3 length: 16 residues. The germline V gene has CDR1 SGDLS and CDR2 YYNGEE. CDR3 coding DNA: TGTGCCAGCAGCGTAGCTGCAGGGGGCCGTTCCTACGAGCAGTACTTC. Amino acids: CASSVAAGGRSYEQYF.

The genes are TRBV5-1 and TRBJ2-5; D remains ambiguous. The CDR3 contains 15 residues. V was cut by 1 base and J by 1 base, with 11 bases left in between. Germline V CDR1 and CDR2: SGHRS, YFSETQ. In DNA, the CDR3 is TGCGCCAGCAGCTTGATGGCAGACATCCAAGAGACCCAGTACTTC. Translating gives CASSLMADIQETQYF.

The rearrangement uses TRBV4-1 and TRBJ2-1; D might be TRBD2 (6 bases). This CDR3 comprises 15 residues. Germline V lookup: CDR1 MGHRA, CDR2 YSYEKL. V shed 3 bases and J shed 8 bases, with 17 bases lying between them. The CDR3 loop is CASSHPQGGRDEQFF. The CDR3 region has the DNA TGCGCCAGCAGCCACCCCCAGGGAGGTAGGGATGAGCAGTTCTTC.

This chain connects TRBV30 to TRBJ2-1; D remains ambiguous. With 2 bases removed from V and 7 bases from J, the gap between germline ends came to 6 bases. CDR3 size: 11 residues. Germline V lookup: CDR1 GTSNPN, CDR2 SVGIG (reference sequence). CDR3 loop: CAWSSQNEQFF. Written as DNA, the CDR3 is TGTGCCTGGAGTTCCCAGAATGAGCAGTTCTTC.

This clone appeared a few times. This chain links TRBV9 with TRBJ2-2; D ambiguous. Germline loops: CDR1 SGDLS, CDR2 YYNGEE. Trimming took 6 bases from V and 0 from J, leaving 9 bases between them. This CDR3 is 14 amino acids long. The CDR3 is CASTSHSNTGELFF. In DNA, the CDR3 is TGTGCCAGCACCTCTCACTCGAACACCGGGGAGCTGTTTTTT.

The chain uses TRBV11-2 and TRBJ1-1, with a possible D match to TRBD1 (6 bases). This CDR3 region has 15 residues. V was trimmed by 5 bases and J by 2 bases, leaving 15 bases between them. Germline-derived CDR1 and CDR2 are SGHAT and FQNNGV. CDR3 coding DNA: TGTGCCAGCAGCCCAACAGGGAAAGGCAACACTGAAGCTTTCTTT. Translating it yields CASSPTGKGNTEAFF.

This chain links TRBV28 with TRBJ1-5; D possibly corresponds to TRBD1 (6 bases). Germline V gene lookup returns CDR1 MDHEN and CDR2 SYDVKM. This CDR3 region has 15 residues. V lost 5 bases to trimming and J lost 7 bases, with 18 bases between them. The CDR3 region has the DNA TGTGCCAGCAGTCGACAGGCCCGCGGGGGGCAGCCCCAGCATTTT. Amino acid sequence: CASSRQARGGQPQHF.